This TCR beta chain was observed in a study of T cell repertoires in cytomegalovirus infection. Across the whole study: Through public TCR beta signatures, both CMV infection and matching HLA type were indicated. General study results and limits: Based on cumulative public TCR beta family frequency, carriers of CMV plus the relevant HLA were identified. Dominant in the ex vivo response were TCR beta clonotypes restricted by HLA-C and specific for CMV.

This clonotype was found many times. Its antigen is undetermined. Germline CDR1 reads MNHEY; CDR2 reads SVGEGT. This CDR3 is 11 amino acids long. Deletions cut 0 bases from V and 8 bases from J, with 4 bases between. Each CDR3 protein gets one entry after TCRdb re-called the reads with MiXCR. The table records some 300,000 distinct CDR3 sequences, roughly a tenth of them present only once. This receptor was identified in a human donor in good health (CMV status not recorded). Some clones in this sample may be carry-over from other donors' samples. The specimen was PBMCs. V is TRBV6-2 or TRBV6-3 and J is TRBJ1-1; no firm D call. The CDR3 sequence is CASSYSWEAFF. DNA for the CDR3: TGTGCCAGCAGTTACTCGTGGGAAGCTTTCTTT.